These 20 T cell receptor beta chains came from one sample sequenced in a study of blood T cell repertoires in COVID-19. The method was immunoSEQ multiplex PCR; TCRdb's version includes in-frame clones alone and lacks a portion of them. The table lists about 300,000 clones, 89% of them singletons. The specimen was peripheral blood. The receptors shown here come from a man between 18 and 35 years old who had recovered from COVID-19.

This chain uses TRBV5-1 with TRBJ2-1; 9 nucleotides line up with TRBD2. Trimming took 1 base from V and 5 from J; bases not matched to a gene: 4. The germline V gene encodes CDR1 SGHRS and CDR2 YFSETQ. The CDR3 runs 15 residues. The CDR3 here is CASSLPSGRHNEQFF. CDR3 DNA sequence: TGCGCCAGCAGCTTGCCCAGCGGGAGGCACAATGAGCAGTTCTTC.

The gene calls are TRBV6-5 and TRBJ2-3; D gene ambiguous. CDR1 MNHEY and CDR2 SVGAGI come from the germline V gene. CDR3 length equals 13 residues. The V and J ends lost 4 bases and 4 bases respectively, with 9 bases between them. In nucleotides, the CDR3 is TGTGCCAGCAGTTCCTCTCCGTCAGATACGCAGTATTTT. Residues: CASSSSPSDTQYF.

This chain connects TRBV19 to TRBJ1-5; the match to TRBD1 covers 8 bases. Trimming at V came to 5 bases and at J to 3 bases, leaving 6 bases not matched to a gene. Germline CDR1 reads LNHDA; CDR2 reads SQIVND (reference sequence). The length of the CDR3 is 15 residues. Here the CDR3 DNA reads TGTGCCAGTAGTGCCCGGGACAGGAACAATCAGCCCCAGCATTTT. Its protein is CASSARDRNNQPQHF.

The V gene is TRBV6-1, the J gene TRBJ2-7; 7 bases line up with TRBD2. This CDR3 comprises 13 residues. V gave up 0 bases and J gave up 6 bases; unmatched junction bases: 2. Per germline, CDR1 MNHNS and CDR2 SASEGT. The DNA for the CDR3 is TGTGCCAGCAGTGAAGCGTGGGGGGGCGAGCAGTACTTC. Its translation: CASSEAWGGEQYF.

The rearrangement uses TRBV9 and TRBJ2-5; TRBD2 matches 7 bases. Unmatched junction bases numbered 11, after V lost 7 bases and J lost 5 bases. Germline CDR1 reads SGDLS; CDR2 reads YYNGEE. This CDR3 contains 14 residues. This chain's CDR3 is CASQRGFISETQYF. The CDR3 DNA sequence: TGTGCCAGCCAGCGGGGCTTTATATCGGAGACCCAGTACTTC.

The chain carries TRBV30 and TRBJ1-3; D is unclear. Germline V gives CDR1 GTSNPN, CDR2 SVGIG (reference sequence). Trimming removed 4 bases at V and 1 base at J, with 8 bases between. CDR3 length equals 13 residues. The CDR3, as DNA: TGTGCCTGGACAGTTTCTTCTGGAAACACCATATATTTT. Amino acids: CAWTVSSGNTIYF.

This clone has a handful of counts. The chain recombines TRBV4-2 with TRBJ2-1; TRBD1 matches 7 bases. Germline V gene data show CDR1 as LGHNA and CDR2 as YNFKEQ. Trimming cost V 3 bases and J 7 bases; bases outside gene matches: 0. This CDR3 spans 12 amino acids. DNA for the CDR3: TGTGCCAGCAGCCAGACAGGGAATGAGCAGTTCTTC. Encoded protein: CASSQTGNEQFF.

The V gene is TRBV25-1, the J gene TRBJ1-4; TRBD1 is a possible D gene (6 bases). Per germline, CDR1 MGHDK and CDR2 SYGVNS. The CDR3 sequence is 18 residues long. The ends were cut back, 2 bases at V and 2 bases at J, with 18 bases in the middle. The CDR3 sequence: CASSEPPTGRGTNEKLFF. In nucleotides, the CDR3 is TGTGCCAGCAGTGAACCACCTACAGGGAGGGGGACTAATGAAAAACTGTTTTTT.

This chain connects TRBV5-1 to TRBJ1-1; D gene unclear. Trimming pared 4 bases from V and 2 bases from J, leaving 18 bases between. Germline CDR1 and CDR2: SGHRS and YFSETQ. The CDR3 totals 16 residues. The CDR3 loop is CASSPGSSNFNTEAFF. The CDR3 nucleotides read TGCGCCAGCAGCCCCGGGTCCTCCAACTTCAACACTGAAGCTTTCTTT.

This sequence joins TRBV7-9 and TRBJ1-5; D is unresolved. Germline V gene data show CDR1 as SEHNR and CDR2 as FQNEAQ (reference sequence). The CDR3 has 12 amino acids. V lost 1 base and J lost 7, with 5 bases in between. The CDR3 DNA follows: TGTGCCAGCAGCTTAGGCACACAGCCCCAGCATTTT. Translating it yields CASSLGTQPQHF.

J is TRBJ1-6 and V is TRBV27; tentatively, D is TRBD1 (6 bases). The germline V gene encodes CDR1 MNHEY and CDR2 SMNVEV (reference sequence). Trimming left V 8 bases short and J 9 bases short, with 17 bases between. CDR3 size: 14 residues. As DNA, the CDR3 is TGTGCCAGCGGACTAGACAGGCTATCTTCACCCCTCCACTTT. This encodes CASGLDRLSSPLHF.

The chain joins TRBV7-6 to TRBJ2-5, with 12 bases aligning to TRBD1. The V and J ends lost 5 bases and 2 bases, in that order; junction bases with no gene match: 6. Germline assignment: CDR1 SGHVS and CDR2 FNYEAQ. The CDR3 loop spans 16 amino acids. For the CDR3, the DNA is TGTGCCAGCAGCATGGGACAGGGGGCTTTTCAAGAGACCCAGTACTTC. It encodes CASSMGQGAFQETQYF.

CDR3 sequence reads: CASSPPSSGYTDTQYF. The CDR3 DNA is TGTGCCAGCTCACCACCCTCGAGCGGATACACAGATACGCAGTATTTT. The V call is TRBV18, the J call TRBJ2-3, with a tentative D call TRBD2 (5 bases). This CDR3 is built from 16 residues. V shed 0 bases and J shed 2 bases, with 12 bases lying between them. Germline lookup yields CDR1 KGHSH and CDR2 LQKENI.

V and J are TRBV7-9 and TRBJ2-2; possibly TRBD1 for D (6 bases). Per the germline V gene, CDR1 is SEHNR and CDR2 is FQNEAQ (reference sequence). V was trimmed by 5 bases and J by 4 bases, leaving 14 bases between them. This CDR3 is built from 15 residues. CDR3 sequence: CASSPWTAITGELFF. In nucleotides, the CDR3 is TGTGCCAGCAGCCCCTGGACAGCGATCACCGGGGAGCTGTTTTTT.

A remark on this clone: The sample contains more than one DNA sequence encoding this CDR3. The rearrangement joins TRBV6-5 to TRBJ1-1, with D possibly TRBD1 on 5 matching bases. V lost 2 bases to trimming and J lost 4 bases, with 8 bases between them. The CDR3 length is 13 residues. In germline, CDR1 is MNHEY, CDR2 SVGAGI. DNA for the CDR3: TGTGCCAGCAGTTACGGGGCCGGCACTGAAGCTTTCTTT. Translation gives CASSYGAGTEAFF.

The chain employs TRBV3-1 (or the pseudogene TRBV3-2) and TRBJ2-3, with 8 bases lining up with TRBD2. CDR3 length equals 17 residues. Per germline, CDR1 LGHDT and CDR2 YNNKEL (reference sequence). V trimming: 2 bases; J trimming: 4 bases; junction bases outside the gene matches: 11. The CDR3 DNA reads TGTGCCAGCAGCCAATTTCGGGGACTAGTCGTCCCAGATACGCAGTATTTT. Its translation is CASSQFRGLVVPDTQYF.

The J gene is TRBJ1-3, the V gene TRBV9, with D unclear. CDR1 is SGDLS and CDR2 is YYNGEE in the germline V gene. The CDR3 has 15 amino acids. V gave up 5 bases and J gave up 0 bases, with 12 bases separating them. The CDR3 reads CASSASRSSGNTIYF. The CDR3 bases are TGTGCCAGCAGTGCCTCTAGAAGCTCTGGAAACACCATATATTTT.

This clone appeared a few times. V usage is TRBV10-3 and J usage is TRBJ2-1; TRBD2 is a possible D gene (5 bases). The germline V gene has CDR1 ENHRY and CDR2 SYGVKD. The V end was cut by 6 bases, the J end by 6 bases, with 9 bases between. This CDR3 is 12 amino acids long. In DNA form, the CDR3 reads TGTGCCATCAGGAGGGAAGGCAATGAGCAGTTCTTC. It translates to CAIRREGNEQFF.

The chain joins TRBV1 to TRBJ1-2. TRBV1 is termed a pseudogene. This CDR3 has 14 residues. The CDR3 loop is CTSSQERGNYGYTF. For the CDR3, the DNA is TGCACCAGCAGCCAAGAACGGGGTAACTATGGCTACACCTTC.

DNA for the CDR3: TGTGCCAGTAGTCAAACAGGGGCTTTGGATGGCTACACCTTC. The encoded protein is CASSQTGALDGYTF. The chain is built from TRBV19 and TRBJ1-2, with 7 bases matching TRBD1. Germline V gene lookup returns CDR1 LNHDA and CDR2 SQIVND (reference sequence). J gave up 6 bases and V 5 bases, and 9 bases lay outside the gene matches. CDR3 size: 14 residues.